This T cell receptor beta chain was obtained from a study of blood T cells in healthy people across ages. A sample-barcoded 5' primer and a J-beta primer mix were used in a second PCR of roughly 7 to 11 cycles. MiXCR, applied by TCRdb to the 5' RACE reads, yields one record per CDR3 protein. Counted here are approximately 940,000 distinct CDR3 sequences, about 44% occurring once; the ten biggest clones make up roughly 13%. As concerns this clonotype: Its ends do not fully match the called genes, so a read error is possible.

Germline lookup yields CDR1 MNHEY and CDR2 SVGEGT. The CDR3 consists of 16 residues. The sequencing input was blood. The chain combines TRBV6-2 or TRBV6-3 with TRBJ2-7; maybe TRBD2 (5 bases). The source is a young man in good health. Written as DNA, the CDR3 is TGTGCCGGCAGTTACTCGACTACCCGACTCTCCTACGAGCAGTACTTC. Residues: CAGSYSTTRLSYEQYF.